This T cell receptor beta chain was sequenced in a study of monozygotic twins with inflammatory bowel disease. Findings and limits, study-wide: Relative clonotype sharing with others was diminished in IBD patients versus healthy twins, particularly with disease activity.

The V gene's germline CDR1 is GTSNPN and CDR2 SVGIG (reference sequence). The CDR3 covers 15 residues. Blood was drawn once per donor, and each sample measured approximately 2.4 ml. TCR libraries each used about 3.5 ug of total RNA. TCRdb reprocessed the 5' RACE reads and keeps a single row for each CDR3 protein, giving no DNA. This sample's clone table lists approximately 200,000 distinct CDR3 sequences. With regard to this clonotype: The antigen is undetermined.

V and J are TRBV30 and TRBJ2-4; checking the TCRdb D call of TRBD2 is not possible without DNA. This clonotype originated in a human donor with ulcerative colitis or Crohn's disease, or a healthy co-twin of an affected twin (not recorded which). Material: blood. CDR3 loop: CAWNPAGGAKNIQYF.